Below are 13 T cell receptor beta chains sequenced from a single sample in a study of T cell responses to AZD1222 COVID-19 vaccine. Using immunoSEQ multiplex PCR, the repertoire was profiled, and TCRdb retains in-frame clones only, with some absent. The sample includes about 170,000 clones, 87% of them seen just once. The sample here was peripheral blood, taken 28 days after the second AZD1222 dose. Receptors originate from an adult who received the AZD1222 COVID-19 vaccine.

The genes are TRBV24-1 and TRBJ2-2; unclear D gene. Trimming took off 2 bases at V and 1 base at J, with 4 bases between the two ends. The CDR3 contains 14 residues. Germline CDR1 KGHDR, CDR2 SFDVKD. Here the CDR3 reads CATSDSRNTGELFF. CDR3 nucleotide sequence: TGTGCCACCAGTGATTCCAGGAACACCGGGGAGCTGTTTTTT.

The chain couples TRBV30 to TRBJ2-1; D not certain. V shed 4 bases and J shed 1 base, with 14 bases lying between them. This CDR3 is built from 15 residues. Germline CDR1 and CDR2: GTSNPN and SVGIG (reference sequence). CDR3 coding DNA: TGTGCCTGGACCGGCGGCGTAATATCCTACAATGAGCAGTTCTTC. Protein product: CAWTGGVISYNEQFF.

CDR3 residues: CASSFRGYSTDTQYF. The CDR3 DNA reads TGCGCCAGCAGCTTTCGGGGCTACAGCACAGATACGCAGTATTTT. This chain joins TRBV5-1 and TRBJ2-3; the D gene could be TRBD1 or TRBD2 (5 bases each). V dropped 2 bases and J dropped 0 bases, with 10 bases sitting between them. The CDR3 has 15 amino acids. CDR1 SGHRS and CDR2 YFSETQ come from the germline V gene.

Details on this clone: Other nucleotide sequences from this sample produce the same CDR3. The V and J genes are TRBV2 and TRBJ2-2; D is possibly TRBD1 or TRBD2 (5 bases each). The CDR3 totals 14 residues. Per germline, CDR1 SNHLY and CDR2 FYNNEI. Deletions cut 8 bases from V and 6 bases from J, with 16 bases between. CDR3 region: CASPAGTEAGELFF. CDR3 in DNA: TGTGCCAGCCCCGCTGGGACGGAAGCCGGGGAGCTGTTTTTT.

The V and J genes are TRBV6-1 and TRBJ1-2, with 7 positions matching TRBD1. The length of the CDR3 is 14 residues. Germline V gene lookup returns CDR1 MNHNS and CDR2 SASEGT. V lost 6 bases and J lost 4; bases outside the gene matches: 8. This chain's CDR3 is CASSPTGDSYGYTF. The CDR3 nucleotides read TGTGCCAGCAGCCCCACTGGGGACAGCTATGGCTACACCTTC.

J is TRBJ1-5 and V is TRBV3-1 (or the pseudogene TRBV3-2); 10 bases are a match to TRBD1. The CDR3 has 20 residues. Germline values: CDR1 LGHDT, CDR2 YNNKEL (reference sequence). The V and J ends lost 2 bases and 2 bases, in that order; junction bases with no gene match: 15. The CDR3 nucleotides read TGTGCCAGCAGCCAAAGAAGAGGGGGACAGGGGAGTTCGGGCAATCAGCCCCAGCATTTT. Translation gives CASSQRRGGQGSSGNQPQHF.

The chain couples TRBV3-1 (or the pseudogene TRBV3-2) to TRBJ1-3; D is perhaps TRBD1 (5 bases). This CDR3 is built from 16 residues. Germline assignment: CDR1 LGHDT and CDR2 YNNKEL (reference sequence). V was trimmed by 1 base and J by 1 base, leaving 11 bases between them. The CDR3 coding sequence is TGTGCCAGCAGCCAAGTTCGGGGGAGGTCTGGAAACACCATATATTTT. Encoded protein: CASSQVRGRSGNTIYF.

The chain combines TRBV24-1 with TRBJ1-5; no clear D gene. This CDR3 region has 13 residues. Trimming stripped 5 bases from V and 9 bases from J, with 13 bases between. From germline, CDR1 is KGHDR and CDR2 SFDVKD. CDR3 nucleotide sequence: TGTGCCACCAGTGCGCGATTCAACTCGCCCCAGCATTTT. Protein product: CATSARFNSPQHF.

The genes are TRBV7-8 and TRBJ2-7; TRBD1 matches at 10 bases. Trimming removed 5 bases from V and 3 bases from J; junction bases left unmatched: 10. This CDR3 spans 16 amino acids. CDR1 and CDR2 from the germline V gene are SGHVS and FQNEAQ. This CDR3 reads CASSPGTGVGFYEQYF. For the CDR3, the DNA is TGTGCCAGCAGCCCGGGGACAGGGGTCGGTTTCTACGAGCAGTACTTC.

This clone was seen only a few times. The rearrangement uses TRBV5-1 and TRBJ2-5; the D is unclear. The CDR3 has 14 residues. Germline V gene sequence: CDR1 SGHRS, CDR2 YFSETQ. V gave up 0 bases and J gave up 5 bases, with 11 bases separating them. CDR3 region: CASSLAPATETQYF. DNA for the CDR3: TGCGCCAGCAGCTTGGCGCCAGCCACCGAGACCCAGTACTTC.

The CDR3 DNA reads as TGTGCCAGCAGTTTGACAGGGGGAAACACTGAAGCTTTCTTT. Its translation is CASSLTGGNTEAFF. The rearrangement links TRBV28 to TRBJ1-1; 9 positions match TRBD1. The germline V gene has CDR1 MDHEN and CDR2 SYDVKM. The CDR3 is made up of 14 amino acids. V was pared by 3 bases and J by 2 bases, with 1 base of the junction left unmatched.

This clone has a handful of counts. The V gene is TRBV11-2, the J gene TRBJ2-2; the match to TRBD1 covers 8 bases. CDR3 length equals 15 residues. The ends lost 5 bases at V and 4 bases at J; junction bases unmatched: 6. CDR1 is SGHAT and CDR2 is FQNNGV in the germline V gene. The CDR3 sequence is CASSIQGAGTGELFF. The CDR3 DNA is TGTGCCAGCAGCATCCAGGGGGCGGGCACCGGGGAGCTGTTTTTT.

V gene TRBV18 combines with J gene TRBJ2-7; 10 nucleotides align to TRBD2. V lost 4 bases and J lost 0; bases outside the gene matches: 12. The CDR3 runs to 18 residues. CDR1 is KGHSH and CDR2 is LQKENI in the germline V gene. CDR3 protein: CASSRSNQLAGTSYEQYF. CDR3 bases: TGTGCCAGCTCACGATCCAACCAACTAGCGGGGACCTCCTACGAGCAGTACTTC.